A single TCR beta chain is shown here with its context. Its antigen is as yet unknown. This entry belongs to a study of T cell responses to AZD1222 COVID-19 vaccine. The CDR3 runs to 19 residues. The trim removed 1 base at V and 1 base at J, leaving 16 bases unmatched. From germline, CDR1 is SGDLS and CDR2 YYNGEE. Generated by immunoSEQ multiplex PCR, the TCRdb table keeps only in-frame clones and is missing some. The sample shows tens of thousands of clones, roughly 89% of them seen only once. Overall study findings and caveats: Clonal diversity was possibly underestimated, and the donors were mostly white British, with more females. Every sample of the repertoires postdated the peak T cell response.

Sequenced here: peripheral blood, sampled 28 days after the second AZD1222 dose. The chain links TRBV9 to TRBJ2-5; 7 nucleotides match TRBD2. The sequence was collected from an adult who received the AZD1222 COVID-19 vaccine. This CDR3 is CASSVTPGPTSALQETQYF. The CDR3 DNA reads TGTGCCAGCAGCGTAACCCCTGGCCCTACTAGCGCTCTCCAAGAGACCCAGTACTTC.